Each of the 18 T cell receptor beta chains below was sequenced from the same sample in a study of cytomegalovirus exposure and HLA in healthy donors. The study ran its PCR with 60 Vbeta and 13 Jbeta primers. Clones were read by immunoSEQ multiplex PCR, and TCRdb kept only the in-frame ones, dropping some. This sample has approximately 100,000 clones, with almost 80% found just once. Specimen: PBMCs. The source is a man in his fifties or sixties in good health and CMV-seropositive.

CDR3 DNA: TGTGCCAGCAGCTTCGGGTCCCGGGAGCTGTTTTTT. Translated, it gives CASSFGSRELFF. The gene calls are TRBV7-9 and TRBJ2-2, with no clear D. Germline values: CDR1 SEHNR, CDR2 FQNEAQ (reference sequence). V was cut by 3 bases and J by 9 bases, with 8 bases left in between. The CDR3 totals 12 residues.

This clone was counted a single time. The chain joins TRBV13 to TRBJ2-1; TRBD1 might be the D (7 bases). V was cut by 0 bases and J by 8 bases, with 14 bases left in between. The CDR3 totals 15 residues. Germline V gives CDR1 PRHDT, CDR2 FYEKMQ (reference sequence). This CDR3 is CASSLGRQGGDEQFF. The DNA for the CDR3 is TGTGCCAGCAGCTTAGGGCGACAGGGAGGCGATGAGCAGTTCTTC. Drawing the rest from reference TRBV13 and TRBJ2-1, the complete variable domain is AAGVIQSPRHLIKEKRETATLKCYPIPRHDTVYWYQQGPGQDPQFLISFYEKMQSDKGSIPDRFSAQQFSDYHSELNMSSLELGDSALYFCASSLGRQGGDEQFFGPGTRLTVL.

The V call is TRBV30, the J call TRBJ1-2, with D possibly matching TRBD1 (5 bases). Germline-derived CDR1 and CDR2 are GTSNPN and SVGIG (reference sequence). The V end lost 2 bases, the J end lost 6 bases, and 16 bases lay between the germline ends. The length of the CDR3 is 14 residues. The CDR3 here is CAWSPLSGFDGYTF. The CDR3 DNA follows: TGTGCCTGGAGTCCTCTGTCAGGGTTCGATGGCTACACCTTC. The full variable domain, completed using reference TRBV30 and TRBJ1-2, is SQTIHQWPATLVQPVGSPLSLECTVEGTSNPNLYWYRQAAGRGLQLLFYSVGIGQISSEVPQNLSASRPQDRQFILSSKKLLLSDSGFYLCAWSPLSGFDGYTFGSGTRLTVV.

The CDR3 DNA follows: TGTGCCAGCAGTTTTTATGGGACAGGGAACTATGGCTACACCTTC. This codes for CASSFYGTGNYGYTF. The genes are TRBV27 and TRBJ1-2; TRBD1 aligns across 9 bases. V lost 3 bases to trimming and J lost 2 bases; unmatched junction nucleotides: 4. CDR1 MNHEY and CDR2 SMNVEV come from the germline V gene (reference sequence). This CDR3 is 15 amino acids long.

The chain links TRBV7-9 to TRBJ1-5; 8 positions match TRBD1. Per germline, CDR1 SEHNR and CDR2 FQNEAQ (reference sequence). J lost 7 bases, V lost 5 bases, and 10 bases had no gene match. This CDR3 is built from 15 residues. CDR3 nucleotides: TGTGCCAGCAGCGCAGGGGGCGGGGTATGGCAGCCCCAGCATTTT. Its protein product is CASSAGGGVWQPQHF.

This chain connects TRBV12-5 to TRBJ2-2, with 9 bases lining up with TRBD2. The junction had 10 bases not matched to a gene; V was cut back by 9 bases and J by 5 bases. The V gene's germline CDR1 is LGHNT and CDR2 FRNRAP. The length of the CDR3 is 15 residues. The CDR3 loop is CASAPAGGLTGELFF. CDR3 DNA sequence: TGTGCTAGCGCCCCCGCGGGGGGGCTAACCGGGGAGCTGTTTTTT.

Only one count was recorded for this clone. This sequence joins TRBV5-1 and TRBJ2-1, with 7 bases lining up with TRBD2. Trimming took 2 bases from V and 0 from J; bases not matched to a gene: 5. Per germline, CDR1 SGHRS and CDR2 YFSETQ. This CDR3 is built from 16 residues. CDR3 protein: CASSFAGDLSYNEQFF. The CDR3 nucleotides are TGCGCCAGCAGCTTTGCGGGGGACCTCTCCTACAATGAGCAGTTCTTC.

CDR3 in DNA: TGTGCCAGCAGCTTAGGCACAGGGCTCACAGATACGCAGTATTTT. It is translated as CASSLGTGLTDTQYF. The chain combines TRBV11-3 with TRBJ2-3; tentatively, D is TRBD1 (6 bases). Trimming left V 1 base short and J 2 bases short, with 10 bases between. Germline V gene data show CDR1 as SGHNT and CDR2 as YENEEA. The CDR3 consists of 15 residues.

This sequence joins TRBV29-1 and TRBJ2-3; 10 bases map to TRBD1. Germline V gene lookup returns CDR1 SQVTM and CDR2 ANQGSEA. The trim removed 0 bases at V and 5 bases at J, leaving 2 bases unmatched. CDR3 length equals 14 residues. The CDR3 sequence: CSVEEGTGEDTQYF. The CDR3 DNA follows: TGCAGCGTTGAAGAGGGGACAGGGGAAGATACGCAGTATTTT.

This rearrangement joins TRBV9 to TRBJ2-5; TRBD1 agrees at 8 bases. The length of the CDR3 is 12 residues. V was pared by 8 bases and J by 4 bases, with 4 bases of the junction left unmatched. CDR1 SGDLS and CDR2 YYNGEE come from the germline V gene. CDR3 loop: CASGQGRETQYF. DNA for the CDR3: TGTGCCAGTGGACAGGGACGAGAGACCCAGTACTTC.

V and J are TRBV5-6 and TRBJ2-5, with a possible D match to TRBD1 (5 bases). V lost 4 bases and J 1 base, leaving 14 bases between the germline ends. The CDR3 has 15 amino acids. The V gene's germline CDR1 is SGHDT and CDR2 YYEEEE. The CDR3 DNA follows: TGTGCCAGCAGCGCTGGACAAATACCCCAAGAGACCCAGTACTTC. This sequence encodes CASSAGQIPQETQYF.

The sample holds a few counts of this clone. V is TRBV5-4 and J is TRBJ2-5; D remains unclear. CDR3 length: 11 amino acids. Trimming removed 3 bases from V and 7 bases from J, with 7 bases in between. Germline lookup yields CDR1 SGHNT and CDR2 YYREEE (reference sequence). The DNA of the CDR3 is TGTGCCAGCAGCTCTGAGATGACCCAGTACTTC. The encoded protein is CASSSEMTQYF.

The gene calls are TRBV7-9 and TRBJ1-2; 8 bases are a match to TRBD1. CDR1 and CDR2 (germline): SEHNR, FQNEAQ (reference sequence). The CDR3 has 15 residues. V dropped 3 bases and J dropped 4; count of bases not matched to a gene: 7. For the CDR3, the DNA is TGTGCCAGCAGCTTTGAACAGGGGGGGGCCTATGGCTACACCTTC. Translating gives CASSFEQGGAYGYTF.

This clone was recorded only once. The chain recombines TRBV14 with TRBJ2-2, with 7 bases lining up with TRBD1. Trimming at V came to 0 bases and at J to 7 bases, leaving 5 bases not matched to a gene. The CDR3 length is 15 residues. Germline lookup yields CDR1 SGHDN and CDR2 FVKESK. The CDR3 coding sequence is TGTGCCAGCAGCCAAGAACAGGGGAATAACGGGGAGCTGTTTTTT. Translating gives CASSQEQGNNGELFF.

On this clone itself: Other DNA sequences of this sample code for an identical CDR3. The gene calls are TRBV29-1 and TRBJ1-5; TRBD1 matches 10 bases. This CDR3 has 12 residues. Losses at the gene ends were 6 bases for V and 4 bases for J; bases not matched to a gene: 0. Germline assignment: CDR1 SQVTM and CDR2 ANQGSEA. CDR3 in amino acids: CSVGQGNQPQHF. Written as DNA, the CDR3 is TGCAGCGTGGGACAGGGGAATCAGCCCCAGCATTTT.

V usage is TRBV28 and J usage is TRBJ2-7; TRBD1 aligns across 8 bases. CDR3 size: 17 residues. Germline CDR1 and CDR2: MDHEN and SYDVKM. With 3 bases clipped from V and 7 bases from J, the junction kept 17 bases outside the gene matches. In nucleotides, the CDR3 is TGTGCCAGCAGTTTTTCAGGAGGGACAGGACCCCTCGGGGAGCAGTACTTC. Amino acids: CASSFSGGTGPLGEQYF.

This clone was observed once. The gene calls are TRBV5-1 and TRBJ2-5; TRBD2 is a possible D gene (6 bases). The V gene's germline CDR1 is SGHRS and CDR2 YFSETQ. The CDR3 runs to 13 residues. V was pared by 7 bases and J by 1 base, with 11 bases between. CDR3 in amino acids: CASGGGIQETQYF. CDR3 coding DNA: TGCGCCAGCGGGGGAGGAATCCAAGAGACCCAGTACTTC.

This sequence joins TRBV7-9 and TRBJ2-3; a possible D gene is TRBD2 (7 bases). Trimming took 10 bases from V and 5 from J, leaving 19 bases between them. The CDR3 runs 14 residues. Germline loops: CDR1 SEHNR, CDR2 FQNEAQ (reference sequence). CDR3 protein: CATGITGGRDTQYF. CDR3 nucleotides: TGTGCCACCGGGATCACGGGGGGCCGAGATACGCAGTATTTT. Full variable domain (remainder filled in from reference TRBV7-9 and TRBJ2-3): DTGVSQNPRHKITKRGQNVTFRCDPISEHNRLYWYRQTLGQGPEFLTYFQNEAQLEKSRLLSDRFSAERPKGSFSTLEIQRTEQGDSAMYLCATGITGGRDTQYFGPGTRLTVL.